A selection of T cell receptor beta chains follows, all from one sample in a study of blood T cell repertoires in COVID-19. The assay was immunoSEQ multiplex PCR, and TCRdb's table has in-frame clones only and misses some. The repertoire consists of 250,000 or so clones, with 89% occurring once and the leading ten covering less than 5%. Sequencing input: peripheral blood. The receptors derive from a woman in her thirties or forties who had recovered from COVID-19. CDR3s include the opening cysteine and the closing phenylalanine or tryptophan. Each record gives: D gene, V gene, clone size, J gene, CDR3 protein, CDR3 DNA. A D gene is named only where the DNA matches it firmly. Not all rows give a size; the values are once, few, many and, for expanded clones, a class.

D gene: TRBD1; V gene: TRBV19; clone size: -; J gene: TRBJ2-2; CDR3 protein: CASRQGSTGELFF; CDR3 DNA: TGTGCCAGTAGACAGGGGTCCACCGGGGAGCTGTTTTTT
D gene: TRBD2; V gene: TRBV4-2; clone size: -; J gene: TRBJ2-7; CDR3 protein: CASSQGRLAGGPSSYEQYF; CDR3 DNA: TGTGCCAGCAGCCAAGGGCGACTAGCGGGGGGCCCTTCTTCCTACGAGCAGTACTTC
D gene: -; V gene: TRBV9; clone size: once; J gene: TRBJ2-3; CDR3 protein: CASSAEGLRTDTQYF; CDR3 DNA: TGTGCCAGCAGCGCAGAGGGACTCCGCACAGATACGCAGTATTTT
D gene: TRBD1; V gene: TRBV30; clone size: few; J gene: TRBJ1-4; CDR3 protein: CAWGLTGGHEKLFF; CDR3 DNA: TGTGCCTGGGGACTCACAGGGGGCCATGAAAAACTGTTTTTT
D gene: TRBD2; V gene: TRBV7-6; clone size: -; J gene: TRBJ2-2; CDR3 protein: CASSLGGLTSNTGELFF; CDR3 DNA: TGTGCCAGCAGCTTAGGAGGTTTGACTAGCAACACCGGGGAGCTGTTTTTT
D gene: -; V gene: TRBV2; clone size: -; J gene: TRBJ2-2; CDR3 protein: CASSVLPTGELFF; CDR3 DNA: TGTGCCAGCAGTGTTCTACCCACCGGGGAGCTGTTTTTT
D gene: -; V gene: TRBV5-4; clone size: -; J gene: TRBJ1-1; CDR3 protein: CASSLSDLNTEAFF; CDR3 DNA: TGTGCCAGCAGCTTGTCTGACTTGAACACTGAAGCTTTCTTT
D gene: -; V gene: TRBV3-1/TRBV3-2; clone size: -; J gene: TRBJ2-3; CDR3 protein: CASSQFGADTQYF; CDR3 DNA: TGTGCCAGCAGCCAATTCGGGGCAGATACGCAGTATTTT
D gene: TRBD1; V gene: TRBV19; clone size: -; J gene: TRBJ1-2; CDR3 protein: CASSIEVGQNGYTF; CDR3 DNA: TGTGCCAGTAGTATTGAGGTGGGACAGAACGGCTACACCTTC
D gene: TRBD2; V gene: TRBV7-9; clone size: -; J gene: TRBJ2-1; CDR3 protein: CASSLGLAGGSEQFF; CDR3 DNA: TGTGCCAGCAGCTTAGGACTAGCGGGAGGGTCAGAGCAGTTCTTC
D gene: TRBD2; V gene: TRBV20-1; clone size: -; J gene: TRBJ2-3; CDR3 protein: CSASLPSGGARDTQYF; CDR3 DNA: TGCAGTGCTAGTCTACCAAGCGGGGGGGCAAGAGATACGCAGTATTTT
D gene: -; V gene: TRBV27; clone size: once; J gene: TRBJ2-1; CDR3 protein: CASSIQGRSSEQFF; CDR3 DNA: TGTGCCAGCAGCATACAGGGACGGTCGAGTGAGCAGTTCTTC
D gene: TRBD2; V gene: TRBV7-8; clone size: once; J gene: TRBJ2-2; CDR3 protein: CASSPLAGPTGELFF; CDR3 DNA: TGTGCCAGCAGCCCCCTAGCGGGACCAACCGGGGAGCTGTTTTTT
D gene: -; V gene: TRBV2; clone size: -; J gene: TRBJ1-4; CDR3 protein: CASLGGGLREKLFF; CDR3 DNA: TGTGCCAGCCTGGGAGGGGGGCTGCGTGAAAAACTGTTTTTT
D gene: -; V gene: TRBV2; clone size: -; J gene: TRBJ2-1; CDR3 protein: CASSDAPTNEQFF; CDR3 DNA: TGTGCCAGCAGCGATGCCCCTACCAATGAGCAGTTCTTC
D gene: -; V gene: TRBV6-5; clone size: -; J gene: TRBJ1-1; CDR3 protein: CASSISRNTEAFF; CDR3 DNA: TGTGCCAGCAGTATTAGCAGGAACACTGAAGCTTTCTTT